The 13 T cell receptor beta chains below come from one sample, sequenced in a study of T cell repertoires in cytomegalovirus infection. These TCRs are of unknown antigen specificity. TCRdb ran MiXCR on the reads and lists one entry per CDR3 protein. The top ten hold 52% of the sample, which has more than 110,000 distinct CDR3 sequences, 32% seen once. Source: CD8+ T cells from cultured PBMCs, taken from culture after CMV antigen stimulation. The receptors originated from a human donor in good health (CMV status not recorded). Some clones in this sample may be carry-over from other donors' samples.

The chain combines TRBV6-6 with TRBJ2-7; D is possibly TRBD2 (5 bases). This CDR3 contains 19 residues. V was pared by 0 bases and J by 1 base, with 22 bases between. Germline CDR1 is MNHNY and CDR2 is SVGAGI (reference sequence). Here the CDR3 reads CASSYSIHRPTVASYEQYF. The CDR3, as DNA: TGTGCCAGCAGTTACTCGATTCATCGCCCGACGGTAGCGTCCTACGAGCAGTACTTC.

Points on this clonotype: A junction boundary mismatches the germline segment, possibly from a read error. This chain links TRBV7-9 with TRBJ1-4, with D possibly TRBD1 on 5 matching bases. CDR1 SEHNR and CDR2 FQNEAQ come from the germline V gene (reference sequence). The CDR3 runs to 13 residues. The CDR3 here is CASSLGTSEKLFF. The DNA of the CDR3 is TGTGCCAGCAGCCTCGGGACTAGTGAAAAACTGTTTTTT.

The table lists this clonotype with a few counts. The chain uses TRBV27 and TRBJ1-6, with 8 bases lining up with TRBD1. Per the germline V gene, CDR1 is MNHEY and CDR2 is SMNVEV (reference sequence). The CDR3 is 16 amino acids. Trimming cost V 8 bases and J 9 bases; bases outside gene matches: 15. Here the CDR3 DNA reads TGTGCCAGCGTAGCCCTCTCCGGACAGGGAAGTTCACCCCTCCACTTT. It encodes CASVALSGQGSSPLHF.

This clonotype has more than one count but fewer than ten. This chain links TRBV7-6 with TRBJ2-5; D possibly corresponds to TRBD1 (5 bases). Germline assignment: CDR1 SGHVS and CDR2 FNYEAQ. The CDR3 runs 15 residues. Trimming shortened V by 4 bases and J by 0 bases, and 12 bases separated the two germline ends. The CDR3 DNA reads as TGTGCCAGCAGCTCATTAATAGGGGACCAAGAGACCCAGTACTTC. It specifies CASSSLIGDQETQYF. Variable domain in full (rest from reference TRBV7-6 and TRBJ2-5): GAGVSQSPRYKVTKRGQDVALRCDPISGHVSLYWYRQALGQGPEFLTYFNYEAQQDKSGLPNDRFSAERPEGSISTLTIQRTEQRDSAMYRCASSSLIGDQETQYFGPGTRLLVL.

This clonotype was seen a handful of times. The chain carries TRBV6-1 and TRBJ2-3; TRBD1 is a possible D gene (5 bases). V lost 4 bases and J 5 bases, leaving 13 bases between the germline ends. CDR3 length: 14 amino acids. Germline loops: CDR1 MNHNS, CDR2 SASEGT. The CDR3, as DNA: TGTGCCAGCAGTGCTTACACTCAGGGAGATACGCAGTATTTT. Translation: CASSAYTQGDTQYF.

The chain is built from TRBV12-3 or TRBV12-4 and TRBJ2-4, with 9 bases identical to TRBD2. With V trimmed by 5 bases and J by 1 base, 3 bases remained unmatched. There are 15 residues in the CDR3. CDR3 DNA: TGTGCCAGCAGTGAAGGACTAGCGGCCAAAAACATTCAGTACTTC. This encodes CASSEGLAAKNIQYF.

V gene TRBV7-6 combines with J gene TRBJ1-1; no clear D. CDR3 length equals 14 residues. CDR1 is SGHVS, CDR2 FNYEAQ, per germline. V dropped 0 bases and J dropped 0 bases, with 5 bases sitting between them. CDR3 in amino acids: CASSLARLNTEAFF. DNA of the CDR3: TGTGCCAGCAGCTTAGCCAGACTGAACACTGAAGCTTTCTTT.

This clonotype was seen only a few times. CDR3 residues: CASSYPGGGTDTQYF. The CDR3 coding sequence is TGTGCCAGCAGTTACCCTGGCGGGGGAACAGATACGCAGTATTTT. The chain couples TRBV6-5 to TRBJ2-3; 7 bases are a match to TRBD2. Trimming removed 2 bases from V and 3 bases from J; junction bases left unmatched: 5. The V gene's germline CDR1 is MNHEY and CDR2 SVGAGI. This CDR3 contains 15 residues.

The chain joins TRBV12-3 or TRBV12-4 to TRBJ2-1, with D perhaps matching TRBD1 (5 bases). The germline V and J ends were trimmed by 10 bases and 0 bases, with 16 bases remaining between them. The CDR3 length is 15 residues. The CDR3 loop is CATLPTASSYNEQFF. CDR3 nucleotides: TGTGCCACCCTACCGACAGCGAGCTCCTACAATGAGCAGTTCTTC.

The gene calls are TRBV7-4 and TRBJ2-5; D may match TRBD1 or TRBD2 (5 bases each). V lost 8 bases to trimming and J lost 4 bases, with 23 bases between them. The germline gives CDR1 SGHVT, CDR2 SQSDAQ. This CDR3 has 16 residues. The chain's CDR3 is CASGLPRGDAGETQYF. Written as DNA, the CDR3 is TGTGCCAGCGGACTGCCCCGAGGGGACGCGGGAGAGACCCAGTACTTC.

The sample holds many counts of this clonotype. This sequence joins TRBV5-4 and TRBJ1-1, with 7 bases that match TRBD1. Germline assignment: CDR1 SGHNT and CDR2 YYREEE (reference sequence). V was pared by 4 bases and J by 7 bases, with 7 bases of the junction left unmatched. The CDR3 contains 13 residues. In DNA form, the CDR3 reads TGTGCCAGCAGCCCGGAGGGGGCGAGTGAAGCTTTCTTT. This codes for CASSPEGASEAFF.

The chain employs TRBV20-1 and TRBJ2-1; 9 bases fit TRBD2. Looked up from germline, CDR1 is DFQATT and CDR2 is SNEGSKA (reference sequence). The CDR3 loop spans 16 amino acids. With V trimmed by 6 bases and J by 0 bases, 9 bases remained unmatched. CDR3 in DNA: TGCAGTGCCACCCCACTAGCGGGCGACTCCTACAATGAGCAGTTCTTC. As protein: CSATPLAGDSYNEQFF.

This clonotype was counted between two and nine times. CDR3 region: CASSTGPNYGYTF. CDR3 coding DNA: TGTGCCAGTAGTACTGGCCCGAACTATGGCTACACCTTC. V gene TRBV19 combines with J gene TRBJ1-2; D gene unclear. Germline lookup yields CDR1 LNHDA and CDR2 SQIVND (reference sequence). The V gene lost 4 bases and the J gene lost 2 bases, with 8 bases spanning the gap. The CDR3 covers 13 residues.